Below, 21 T cell receptor beta chains from the same sample are listed, as sequenced in a study of blood T cell repertoires in COVID-19 (dated by TCRdb to 2020 to 2022). The library was produced with the immunoSEQ multiplex PCR assay. Here the immuneACCESS table is served through TCRdb, limited to in-frame sequences with V and J called. Missing clones are a known gap in these copies; in checked studies unresolved V genes cover under half, and the rest lacks a known reason. For this sample the table gives roughly 14,000 clones, of which around 92% were detected only once. In total, the top ten clones hold 7.6% of the sample. Sequenced input: peripheral blood. The source is a human donor with active COVID-19. The donor label of this sample is uncertain.

This clone has only one observation. The chain uses TRBV7-8 and TRBJ1-6; D gene uncertain. Trimming removed 5 bases from V and 12 bases from J, with 23 bases in between. CDR3 length: 16 amino acids. Germline V gives CDR1 SGHVS, CDR2 FQNEAQ. The CDR3 reads CASSRVGPSAGIPLHF. CDR3 DNA sequence: TGTGCCAGCAGCCGAGTAGGTCCATCGGCAGGCATACCCCTCCACTTT.

The J gene is TRBJ2-2, the V gene TRBV6-1; D gene unclear. CDR1 MNHNS and CDR2 SASEGT come from the germline V gene. The CDR3 runs 14 residues. V was clipped by 2 bases and J by 2 bases, with 6 bases between them. The CDR3 spells CASSESTNTGELFF. CDR3 sequence (DNA): TGTGCCAGCAGTGAATCCACAAACACCGGGGAGCTGTTTTTT.

V is TRBV9 and J is TRBJ2-3; 14 nucleotides match TRBD2. From germline, CDR1 is SGDLS and CDR2 YYNGEE. The CDR3 sequence is 15 residues long. Germline trimming cut 4 bases from V and 7 bases from J; bases unmatched to any gene: 5. CDR3 nucleotide sequence: TGTGCCAGCAGCCCGACTAGCGGGGGGGCGTATACGCAGTATTTT. This encodes CASSPTSGGAYTQYF.

The CDR3: CASSEVTGRADTQYF. The CDR3 DNA follows: TGTGCCAGCAGTGAAGTGACAGGGCGAGCAGATACGCAGTATTTT. The J gene is TRBJ2-3, the V gene TRBV6-1; TRBD1 agrees at 7 bases. The V gene's germline CDR1 is MNHNS and CDR2 SASEGT. V was pared by 1 base and J by 4 bases, with 5 bases of the junction left unmatched. The CDR3 length is 15 residues.

The chain recombines TRBV5-6 with TRBJ2-7, with D perhaps matching TRBD1 (5 bases). There are 14 residues in the CDR3. CDR1 and CDR2 (germline): SGHDT, YYEEEE. Trimming left V 2 bases short and J 4 bases short, with 13 bases between. Written as DNA, the CDR3 is TGTGCCAGCAGCTTCGAAGGGGCAGTGTACGAGCAGTACTTC. It yields the protein CASSFEGAVYEQYF.

This sequence joins TRBV27 and TRBJ2-7; D might be TRBD1 (5 bases). Germline V gene sequence: CDR1 MNHEY, CDR2 SMNVEV (reference sequence). The CDR3 extends over 16 amino acids. V was shortened by 5 bases and J by 6 bases, with 23 bases between the two germline ends. The chain's CDR3 is CASSPRGQGLLSEQYF. The CDR3 DNA reads TGTGCCAGCAGTCCCCGCGGCCAGGGCCTTCTTTCCGAGCAGTACTTC.

V gene TRBV30 combines with J gene TRBJ1-1; D may be TRBD1 (5 bases). This CDR3 region has 14 residues. Trimming took 4 bases from V and 4 from J, leaving 16 bases between them. Germline V gene sequence: CDR1 GTSNPN, CDR2 SVGIG (reference sequence). CDR3 DNA sequence: TGTGCCTGGACCTACGGAGGGGTTATCACTGAAGCTTTCTTT. It codes for CAWTYGGVITEAFF.

The V gene is TRBV30, the J gene TRBJ2-7, with unresolved D. V lost 3 bases and J lost 0, with 9 bases in between. CDR3 length: 13 residues. The germline CDR1 and CDR2 sequences are GTSNPN and SVGIG (reference sequence). CDR3 region: CAWSPTFSYEQYF. Here the CDR3 DNA reads TGTGCCTGGAGCCCGACTTTCTCCTACGAGCAGTACTTC. Full variable domain (remainder filled in from reference TRBV30 and TRBJ2-7): SQTIHQWPATLVQPVGSPLSLECTVEGTSNPNLYWYRQAAGRGLQLLFYSVGIGQISSEVPQNLSASRPQDRQFILSSKKLLLSDSGFYLCAWSPTFSYEQYFGPGTRLTVT.

The chain has TRBV2 and TRBJ2-7; 8 bases agree with TRBD1. V shed 6 bases and J 3 bases; nucleotides not matched to a gene: 4. Germline V CDR1 and CDR2: SNHLY, FYNNEI. This CDR3 has 13 residues. CDR3 loop: CASSGQGLYEQYF. The CDR3 DNA follows: TGTGCCAGCAGCGGACAGGGACTCTACGAGCAGTACTTC.

DNA for the CDR3: TGTGCCAGCAGTAGATTAGCCTTTGGCTACGAGCAGTACTTC. It encodes CASSRLAFGYEQYF. The chain is built from TRBV6-5 and TRBJ2-7, with D hard to call. Germline V lookup: CDR1 MNHEY, CDR2 SVGAGI. Trimming stripped 5 bases from V and 3 bases from J, with 14 bases between. The CDR3 is 14 residues long.

This chain joins TRBV3-1 (or the pseudogene TRBV3-2) and TRBJ2-1; 9 bases match TRBD2. Germline CDR1 and CDR2: LGHDT and YNNKEL (reference sequence). J was trimmed by 9 bases and V by 3 bases; bases with no gene match: 9. The CDR3 consists of 15 residues. Here the CDR3 reads CASSHSGLALREQFF. For the CDR3, the DNA is TGTGCCAGCAGCCACTCGGGACTAGCCCTCCGTGAGCAGTTCTTC.

The chain's CDR3 is CASSLMAGGHTGELFF. CDR3 coding DNA: TGTGCCAGCAGCTTAATGGCAGGGGGGCACACCGGGGAGCTGTTTTTT. The chain carries TRBV7-9 and TRBJ2-2, with a weak D call TRBD1 (7 bases). The CDR3 is 16 residues long. Germline loops: CDR1 SEHNR, CDR2 FQNEAQ (reference sequence). V lost 2 bases and J lost 3, with 13 bases in between.

The chain couples TRBV20-1 to TRBJ2-5; 11 bases fit TRBD1. V was pared by 6 bases and J by 4 bases, with 4 bases of the junction left unmatched. The CDR3 runs to 13 residues. CDR1 is DFQATT and CDR2 is SNEGSKA in the germline V gene (reference sequence). This chain's CDR3 is CSASGQGAETQYF. As DNA, the CDR3 is TGCAGTGCCAGTGGACAGGGGGCAGAGACCCAGTACTTC.

The J gene is TRBJ1-2, the V gene TRBV12-3 or TRBV12-4, with D unclear. The CDR3 totals 13 residues. The ends were cut back, 6 bases at V and 2 bases at J, with 10 bases in the middle. In DNA form, the CDR3 reads TGTGCCAGCAGGCCCGCGGGGAACTATGGCTACACCTTC. It is translated as CASRPAGNYGYTF.

V is TRBV6-5 and J is TRBJ2-7; 10 positions match TRBD2. Germline assignment: CDR1 MNHEY and CDR2 SVGAGI. The ends lost 7 bases at V and 5 bases at J; junction bases unmatched: 8. This CDR3 has 14 residues. As DNA, the CDR3 is TGTGCCAGCACAATGGCTAGCGGGAGCCACGAGCAGTACTTC. Its protein is CASTMASGSHEQYF.

This clone appeared a few times. The rearrangement joins TRBV7-9 to TRBJ1-2; D possibly corresponds to TRBD1 (5 bases). Germline CDR1 SEHNR, CDR2 FQNEAQ (reference sequence). V was clipped by 1 base and J by 6 bases, with 12 bases between them. This CDR3 is built from 14 residues. This chain's CDR3 is CASSLEAQAHGYTF. CDR3 sequence (DNA): TGTGCCAGCAGCTTAGAAGCACAGGCTCATGGCTACACCTTC.

The rearrangement uses TRBV7-6 and TRBJ1-1; TRBD1 aligns across 12 bases. The CDR3 is made up of 19 amino acids. With 5 bases clipped from V and 1 base from J, the junction kept 14 bases outside the gene matches. Looked up from germline, CDR1 is SGHVS and CDR2 is FNYEAQ. The CDR3 reads CASSPFGGTGGARNTEAFF. The CDR3 DNA sequence: TGTGCCAGCAGCCCCTTCGGGGGGACAGGGGGCGCCCGGAACACTGAAGCTTTCTTT.

This clone was seen only once. The chain couples TRBV5-6 to TRBJ1-6, with D possibly TRBD1 on 6 matching bases. The CDR3 contains 16 residues. CDR1 SGHDT and CDR2 YYEEEE come from the germline V gene. Trimming left V 3 bases short and J 2 bases short, with 12 bases between. The CDR3 DNA follows: TGTGCCAGCAGCTCTGGACAGTCCCCCTATAATTCACCCCTCCACTTT. Its protein is CASSSGQSPYNSPLHF.

J is TRBJ1-1 and V is TRBV14, with D perhaps TRBD1 (5 bases). The CDR3 runs 15 residues. Germline V gene lookup returns CDR1 SGHDN and CDR2 FVKESK. Trimming shortened V by 4 bases and J by 1 base, and 13 bases separated the two germline ends. The CDR3 sequence: CASSRFTQGNTEAFF. CDR3 bases: TGTGCCAGCAGCCGATTCACCCAGGGGAACACTGAAGCTTTCTTT.

CDR3 nucleotide sequence: TGTGCCACCAGTCAGGCGCTGGGGGCAGGGACTGAAGCTTTCTTT. Translating it yields CATSQALGAGTEAFF. This chain uses TRBV24-1 with TRBJ1-1; D perhaps matches TRBD1 (6 bases). The germline V gene has CDR1 KGHDR and CDR2 SFDVKD. The CDR3 covers 15 residues. Deletions cut 6 bases from V and 5 bases from J, with 18 bases between.

This chain links TRBV5-1 with TRBJ2-5, with 9 nucleotides matching TRBD2. The CDR3 is 15 amino acids. CDR1 SGHRS and CDR2 YFSETQ come from the germline V gene. Losses at the gene ends were 6 bases for V and 2 bases for J; bases not matched to a gene: 8. In DNA, the CDR3 is TGCGCCAGCATGTGGGGGACTAGCTTACAAGAGACCCAGTACTTC. Translated, it gives CASMWGTSLQETQYF.